The 20 T cell receptor beta chains listed next were all sequenced from one sample in a study of CD8+ T cells in alopecia areata. Sequencing used cDNA as its template, made by extracting RNA and reverse transcribing it. The repertoire was sequenced with immunoSEQ multiplex PCR; TCRdb's copy has only in-frame clones and lacks some. The data show around 65,000 clones, approximately 46% seen once. The sequencing used CD8+ T cells sorted from blood, collected at week 0. The receptors here all came from a human donor with alopecia areata.

The rearrangement joins TRBV19 to TRBJ2-5; D not resolved. Germline lookup yields CDR1 LNHDA and CDR2 SQIVND (reference sequence). The CDR3 sequence is 16 residues long. The germline V and J ends were trimmed by 3 bases and 4 bases, with 18 bases remaining between them. The CDR3 reads CASSISGRRGRETQYF. The CDR3 nucleotides are TGTGCCAGTAGTATCAGTGGCAGGAGAGGAAGAGAGACCCAGTACTTC.

The gene calls are TRBV29-1 and TRBJ2-2; D is perhaps TRBD1 or TRBD2 (5 bases each). V shed 7 bases and J shed 7 bases, with 10 bases lying between them. The CDR3 contains 11 residues. Germline V lookup: CDR1 SQVTM, CDR2 ANQGSEA. CDR3 nucleotide sequence: TGCAGCGCGGGACGGGTCGGGGAGCTGTTTTTT. This codes for CSAGRVGELFF.

V is TRBV5-1 and J is TRBJ2-7, with TRBD2 identical over 11 bases. CDR3 length: 15 residues. The germline V gene encodes CDR1 SGHRS and CDR2 YFSETQ. Trimming at V came to 2 bases and at J to 5 bases, leaving 6 bases not matched to a gene. This chain's CDR3 is CASSLALLAGDEQYF. In DNA, the CDR3 is TGCGCCAGCAGCTTAGCCCTACTAGCGGGAGACGAGCAGTACTTC.

V gene TRBV4-1 combines with J gene TRBJ2-5; D remains ambiguous. V was cut by 0 bases and J by 11 bases, with 13 bases left in between. The germline gives CDR1 MGHRA, CDR2 YSYEKL. The CDR3 runs 13 residues. In DNA, the CDR3 is TGCGCCAGCAGCCAAGAAAATTGGGCAGAGCAGTACTTC. Its translation is CASSQENWAEQYF.

This clone is a singleton in its sample. The chain has TRBV5-4 and TRBJ2-7; a possible D gene is TRBD1 (6 bases). Germline loops: CDR1 SGHNT, CDR2 YYREEE (reference sequence). The CDR3 length is 15 residues. V dropped 3 bases and J dropped 3 bases, with 16 bases sitting between them. CDR3 nucleotides: TGTGCCAGCAGCTGGACGGACAGCCTCTTCTACGAGCAGTACTTC. It translates to CASSWTDSLFYEQYF.

This clone was seen only a few times. The J gene is TRBJ2-7, the V gene TRBV13; either TRBD1 or TRBD2 may supply D (7 bases each). CDR1 is PRHDT, CDR2 FYEKMQ, per germline (reference sequence). V was cut by 5 bases and J by 6 bases, with 14 bases left in between. The CDR3 extends over 13 amino acids. CDR3 coding DNA: TGTGCCAGCAGCGGACTAGGGACAGCCGAGCAGTACTTC. As protein: CASSGLGTAEQYF.

Notes on this clone: The DNA is omitted, as the CDR3 cannot be located on it reliably, and the CDR3 follows TCRdb's listing. Distinct nucleotide sequences in the sample also encode this CDR3. The rearrangement joins TRBV29-1 to TRBJ2-2; TRBD2 is the table's D call, not checked against the DNA. CDR1 and CDR2 from the germline V gene are SQVTM and ANQGSEA. The CDR3 is 11 residues long, counting both termini. CDR3 in amino acids: CSVFGAGELFF.

This clone was recorded a few times. This chain connects TRBV2 to TRBJ2-1; 12 positions agree with TRBD2. In germline, CDR1 is SNHLY, CDR2 FYNNEI. The ends lost 7 bases at V and 3 bases at J; junction bases unmatched: 4. The CDR3 spans 15 residues. CDR3 coding DNA: TGTGCCAGCACTGCGACTAGCGGGAGCTACAATGAGCAGTTCTTC. This sequence encodes CASTATSGSYNEQFF.

This clone has only a few counts. The genes are TRBV4-1 and TRBJ2-1; tentative D call: TRBD2 (5 bases). V shed 2 bases and J shed 8 bases, with 28 bases lying between them. This CDR3 is built from 19 residues. From germline, CDR1 is MGHRA and CDR2 YSYEKL. CDR3 DNA: TGCGCCAGCAGCCAAATCCCTTTGGGCGGGCCCGAAGTGTCCGATGAGCAGTTCTTC. Protein: CASSQIPLGGPEVSDEQFF.

The chain couples TRBV7-2 to TRBJ2-5; 16 nucleotides match TRBD2. The germline V gene has CDR1 SGHTA and CDR2 FQGNSA. This CDR3 contains 18 residues. V was clipped by 4 bases and J by 9 bases; unmatched bases: 14. CDR3 sequence: CASSSRRGLAGGAPAQYF. CDR3 DNA: TGTGCCAGCAGCTCCAGGAGGGGACTAGCGGGAGGGGCTCCGGCCCAGTACTTC.

This chain connects TRBV7-9 to TRBJ2-7; D is possibly TRBD2 (6 bases). There are 13 residues in the CDR3. Germline lookup yields CDR1 SEHNR and CDR2 FQNEAQ (reference sequence). The V end lost 5 bases, the J end lost 11 bases, and 19 bases lay between the germline ends. The CDR3 loop is CASSVSGLPEEYF. The CDR3 region has the DNA TGTGCCAGCAGCGTATCGGGACTCCCGGAGGAGTACTTC.

This clone was counted between two and nine times. J is TRBJ2-2 and V is TRBV7-2; D not resolved. The CDR3 covers 15 residues. Trimming stripped 1 base from V and 7 bases from J, with 13 bases between. In germline, CDR1 is SGHTA, CDR2 FQGNSA. The CDR3 DNA follows: TGTGCCAGCAGCTTAGACTGGGAAAGGCACGGGGAGCTGTTTTTT. Protein sequence: CASSLDWERHGELFF.

In its sample, this clone was seen a few times. The J gene is TRBJ2-3, the V gene TRBV11-1; D is uncertain. The germline gives CDR1 SGHAT, CDR2 FQDESV (reference sequence). The germline V and J ends were trimmed by 4 bases and 5 bases, with 4 bases remaining between them. The CDR3 is 11 amino acids. This CDR3 reads CASSSRDTQYF. DNA for the CDR3: TGTGCCAGCAGCTCCCGAGATACGCAGTATTTT. Supplemented by reference TRBV11-1 and TRBJ2-3, the full variable domain reads EAEVAQSPRYKITEKSQAVAFWCDPISGHATLYWYRQILGQGPELLVQFQDESVVDDSQLPKDRFSAERLKGVDSTLKIQPAELGDSAMYLCASSSRDTQYFGPGTRLTVL.

J is TRBJ2-3 and V is TRBV4-1; D might be TRBD2 (6 bases). The CDR3 totals 16 residues. V shed 0 bases and J shed 0 bases, with 10 bases lying between them. Germline values: CDR1 MGHRA, CDR2 YSYEKL. The CDR3 spells CASSQEVSGSTDTQYF. CDR3 DNA: TGCGCCAGCAGCCAAGAGGTTAGCGGAAGCACAGATACGCAGTATTTT.

The chain is built from TRBV9 and TRBJ1-3; 7 nucleotides line up with TRBD1. J was trimmed by 1 base and V by 3 bases; bases with no gene match: 1. Germline V gene data show CDR1 as SGDLS and CDR2 as YYNGEE. There are 14 residues in the CDR3. The DNA of the CDR3 is TGTGCCAGCAGCGAACAGGGGTCTGGAAACACCATATATTTT. As protein: CASSEQGSGNTIYF.

This clone was picked up one time. This rearrangement joins TRBV29-1 to TRBJ1-2, with D unclear. CDR1 and CDR2 (germline): SQVTM, ANQGSEA. The CDR3 covers 13 residues. V was clipped by 7 bases and J by 4 bases, with 16 bases between them. The CDR3 DNA is TGCAGCGCTGACCCAGCCAGGAGCTATGGCTACACCTTC. This translates into CSADPARSYGYTF.

The J gene is TRBJ2-3, the V gene TRBV27; D gene ambiguous. CDR3 length: 14 residues. From germline, CDR1 is MNHEY and CDR2 SMNVEV (reference sequence). The V and J ends lost 2 bases and 0 bases respectively, with 6 bases between them. The CDR3: CASSLAASTDTQYF. The CDR3, as DNA: TGTGCCAGCAGTTTAGCGGCTAGCACAGATACGCAGTATTTT.

The chain recombines TRBV5-1 with TRBJ2-1; 7 bases fit TRBD2. J gave up 8 bases and V 4 bases, and 12 bases lay outside the gene matches. The CDR3 spans 15 residues. Per the germline V gene, CDR1 is SGHRS and CDR2 is YFSETQ. The DNA for the CDR3 is TGCGCCAGCAGCCCGCGGAGCGGGACCTGGGATGAGCAGTTCTTC. Amino acid sequence: CASSPRSGTWDEQFF.

The V and J genes are TRBV11-2 and TRBJ2-5, with 7 positions matching TRBD2. Germline V gene sequence: CDR1 SGHAT, CDR2 FQNNGV. The CDR3 runs to 15 residues. Trimming cost V 5 bases and J 0 bases; bases outside gene matches: 6. The chain's CDR3 is CASSPLLADQETQYF. The CDR3 DNA follows: TGTGCCAGCAGCCCGCTTCTAGCGGACCAAGAGACCCAGTACTTC.

The gene calls are TRBV27 and TRBJ2-3, with D tentatively TRBD2 (6 bases). Germline lookup yields CDR1 MNHEY and CDR2 SMNVEV (reference sequence). This CDR3 is built from 16 residues. The V gene lost 5 bases and the J gene lost 0 bases, with 15 bases spanning the gap. In DNA, the CDR3 is TGTGCCAGCAGTACCTACTGGACTACAAGCACAGATACGCAGTATTTT. Amino acids: CASSTYWTTSTDTQYF.